Following are 32 T cell receptor beta chains from one sample sequenced in a study of T cell responses to AZD1222 COVID-19 vaccine (dated by TCRdb to the early 2020s). This sample's time point label indicates: baseline before first vaccination. Libraries were made using the immunoSEQ multiplex PCR assay. TCRdb limited this immuneACCESS table to in-frame rearrangements with V and J called. A share of clones is missing; checked studies link under half to unresolved V genes, and the rest is unexplained. The sample has about 130,000 clones on record, about nine tenths of them singletons. The ten largest clonotypes hold 1.3% to 1.5% of the sample. This specimen was peripheral blood, taken on day 0 of AZD1222 vaccination. These receptors were collected from an adult in good health.

This chain joins TRBV4-2 and TRBJ2-3; D is perhaps TRBD2 (7 bases). V lost 4 bases and J lost 2, with 13 bases in between. CDR1 LGHNA and CDR2 YNFKEQ come from the germline V gene. This CDR3 comprises 15 residues. In DNA, the CDR3 is TGTGCCAGCAGCCTAACGCGGGGGCCCACAGATACGCAGTATTTT. Protein sequence: CASSLTRGPTDTQYF.

The J gene is TRBJ2-7, the V gene TRBV4-1; no definite D call. The CDR3 consists of 13 residues. The V end lost 0 bases, the J end lost 3 bases, and 6 bases lay between the germline ends. Germline values: CDR1 MGHRA, CDR2 YSYEKL. In DNA, the CDR3 is TGCGCCAGCAGCCAAGATTGGGACTACGAGCAGTACTTC. Its translation: CASSQDWDYEQYF.

This chain connects TRBV19 to TRBJ2-7; D may be TRBD1 (6 bases). The CDR3 extends over 15 amino acids. V was cut by 2 bases and J by 2 bases, with 13 bases left in between. Germline V gene lookup returns CDR1 LNHDA and CDR2 SQIVND (reference sequence). The CDR3 DNA is TGTGCCAGTAGTATACCTCCAGGGGAAACCTACGAGCAGTACTTC. Its translation: CASSIPPGETYEQYF.

V gene TRBV7-2 combines with J gene TRBJ1-5; the D is unclear. Trimming took off 1 base at V and 2 bases at J, with 9 bases between the two ends. Germline CDR1 reads SGHTA; CDR2 reads FQGNSA. The CDR3 loop spans 15 amino acids. CDR3 in amino acids: CASSLGSLRNQPQHF. DNA for the CDR3: TGTGCCAGCAGCTTAGGCAGCCTCCGCAATCAGCCCCAGCATTTT.

The chain combines TRBV12-3 or TRBV12-4 with TRBJ2-7; TRBD2 agrees at 9 bases. The CDR3 is 13 residues long. After removal of 7 bases from V and 0 bases from J, the junction contained 1 base not matched to a gene. CDR3 nucleotides: TGTGCCAGCACTAGCGGGGACTCCTACGAGCAGTACTTC. This codes for CASTSGDSYEQYF.

This chain connects TRBV14 to TRBJ1-1; D uncertain. Germline V lookup: CDR1 SGHDN, CDR2 FVKESK. The germline V and J ends were trimmed by 0 bases and 5 bases, with 16 bases remaining between them. The CDR3 totals 16 residues. This CDR3 reads CASSQDLPGGRTEAFF. CDR3 coding DNA: TGTGCCAGCAGCCAAGATTTACCGGGCGGGAGGACTGAAGCTTTCTTT.

This clone has just a few counts. The chain combines TRBV7-2 with TRBJ1-2; perhaps TRBD1 as D (5 bases). Germline lookup yields CDR1 SGHTA and CDR2 FQGNSA. The V and J ends lost 5 bases and 8 bases respectively, with 12 bases between them. The CDR3 sequence is 12 residues long. The CDR3 DNA is TGTGCCAGCAGCACCAGGGTTTCCGGCTACACCTTC. Amino acid sequence: CASSTRVSGYTF. Based on the CDR3 plus reference TRBV7-2 and TRBJ1-2, the full variable domain is GAGVSQSPSNKVTEKGKDVELRCDPISGHTALYWYRQSLGQGLEFLIYFQGNSAPDKSGLPSDRFSAERTGGSVSTLTIQRTQQEDSAVYLCASSTRVSGYTFGSGTRLTVV.

V usage is TRBV28 and J usage is TRBJ1-6; D might be TRBD1 (5 bases). The CDR3 loop spans 13 amino acids. Germline CDR1 is MDHEN and CDR2 is SYDVKM. Trimming took off 7 bases at V and 6 bases at J, with 10 bases between the two ends. CDR3 loop: CASISGPNSPLHF. CDR3 nucleotides: TGTGCCAGCATCTCGGGACCTAATTCACCCCTCCACTTT.

The chain employs TRBV4-3 and TRBJ1-1; a weak D match, TRBD1 (5 bases). The CDR3 extends over 19 amino acids. The germline V gene has CDR1 LGHNA and CDR2 YSLEER. Trimming removed 1 base at V and 0 bases at J, with 21 bases between. CDR3 nucleotide sequence: TGCGCCAGCAGCCAAGGCCCGGCGGGGGTCAGGAAAATGAACACTGAAGCTTTCTTT. Protein: CASSQGPAGVRKMNTEAFF.

The CDR3 loop is CASSEPGGYGYTF. The CDR3 region has the DNA TGCGCCAGCAGCGAGCCGGGAGGCTATGGCTACACCTTC. V usage is TRBV4-3 and J usage is TRBJ1-2; D not resolved. The CDR3 contains 13 residues. V lost 5 bases to trimming and J lost 4 bases, with 11 bases between them. From germline, CDR1 is LGHNA and CDR2 YSLEER.

This chain links TRBV7-2 with TRBJ2-5; 7 bases are a match to TRBD1. Germline CDR1 SGHTA, CDR2 FQGNSA. The CDR3 totals 14 residues. After removal of 5 bases from V and 9 bases from J, the junction contained 12 bases not matched to a gene. This CDR3 reads CASSAQGVGIPQYF. The DNA for the CDR3 is TGTGCCAGCAGCGCCCAGGGGGTCGGTATTCCCCAGTACTTC.

The chain has TRBV30 and TRBJ2-2, with D unclear. V was cut by 5 bases and J by 7 bases, with 8 bases left in between. This CDR3 spans 11 amino acids. From germline, CDR1 is GTSNPN and CDR2 SVGIG (reference sequence). CDR3 bases: TGTGCCTGGGGCATTGGCGGGGAGCTGTTTTTT. Translation: CAWGIGGELFF.

J is TRBJ1-6 and V is TRBV29-1, with 8 bases that match TRBD1. This CDR3 comprises 14 residues. With 5 bases clipped from V and 7 bases from J, the junction kept 7 bases outside the gene matches. The germline V gene has CDR1 SQVTM and CDR2 ANQGSEA. The CDR3 coding sequence is TGCAGCGTTTCCATGACAGGGGCCAATTCACCCCTCCACTTT. Translation gives CSVSMTGANSPLHF.

The J gene is TRBJ2-2, the V gene TRBV6-4; D is unclear. Trimming shortened V by 6 bases and J by 2 bases, and 10 bases separated the two germline ends. CDR1 is MRHNA, CDR2 SNTAGT, per germline. The CDR3 length is 14 residues. The CDR3 DNA follows: TGTGCCAGCAGAAGCCTCACTAACACCGGGGAGCTGTTTTTT. Amino acid sequence: CASRSLTNTGELFF.

This sequence joins TRBV12-3 or TRBV12-4 and TRBJ2-7, with unresolved D. This CDR3 contains 12 residues. Trimming shortened V by 5 bases and J by 0 bases, and 5 bases separated the two germline ends. The CDR3 DNA sequence: TGTGCCAGCAGTCCGGGCTCCTACGAGCAGTACTTC. Its translation: CASSPGSYEQYF.

The rearrangement links TRBV6-1 to TRBJ1-3; TRBD1 is a possible D gene (6 bases). Germline-derived CDR1 and CDR2 are MNHNS and SASEGT. The CDR3 totals 15 residues. V lost 2 bases, J lost 0 bases, and 8 bases lay in between. In DNA form, the CDR3 reads TGTGCCAGCAGTGAAAGGGGGGGCTCTGGAAACACCATATATTTT. Amino acids: CASSERGGSGNTIYF.

The chain joins TRBV27 to TRBJ2-1; maybe TRBD1 (5 bases). The CDR3 covers 12 residues. Per the germline V gene, CDR1 is MNHEY and CDR2 is SMNVEV (reference sequence). Trimming shortened V by 0 bases and J by 12 bases, and 9 bases separated the two germline ends. As DNA, the CDR3 is TGTGCCAGCAGTTTATCGGCAGGGCGGCAGTTCTTC. Translating gives CASSLSAGRQFF.

The chain is built from TRBV4-1 and TRBJ2-7; D may match TRBD1 or TRBD2 (5 bases each). The CDR3 loop spans 17 amino acids. Germline CDR1 reads MGHRA; CDR2 reads YSYEKL. V was cut by 0 bases and J by 6 bases, with 21 bases left in between. As DNA, the CDR3 is TGCGCCAGCAGCCAAGACTCATACAGGAGGCTTCGGTTCGAGCAGTACTTC. It is translated as CASSQDSYRRLRFEQYF.

The chain uses TRBV5-1 and TRBJ1-1, with TRBD1 matching over 10 bases. The CDR3 covers 13 residues. Germline CDR1 reads SGHRS; CDR2 reads YFSETQ. The V segment lost 3 bases and the J segment 10 bases; nucleotides outside the gene matches: 6. The CDR3 spells CASSYRDRGAAFF. The CDR3 region has the DNA TGCGCCAGCAGCTACCGGGACAGGGGAGCAGCTTTCTTT.

The CDR3 loop is CASSLGRGVLSYF. The CDR3, as DNA: TGTGCCAGCAGCTTGGGTAGGGGGGTCTTGTCGTATTTT. The chain uses TRBV5-4 and TRBJ2-3; D might be TRBD1 or TRBD2, each matching 6 bases. The ends were cut back, 0 bases at V and 14 bases at J, with 16 bases in the middle. Germline V gives CDR1 SGHNT, CDR2 YYREEE (reference sequence). The CDR3 extends over 13 amino acids.

V is TRBV28 and J is TRBJ1-5; weak D call: TRBD1 (6 bases). The CDR3 extends over 13 amino acids. CDR1 MDHEN and CDR2 SYDVKM come from the germline V gene. Trimming shortened V by 10 bases and J by 1 base, and 11 bases separated the two germline ends. The CDR3 DNA reads TGTGCCATCCAGGGACAAAGCAATCAGCCCCAGCATTTT. Its translation is CAIQGQSNQPQHF.

V and J are TRBV7-2 and TRBJ2-3, with 7 bases matching TRBD2. CDR1 and CDR2 from the germline V gene are SGHTA and FQGNSA. This CDR3 contains 16 residues. The ends lost 1 base at V and 1 base at J; junction bases unmatched: 5. The CDR3: CASSLGGRGGTDTQYF. DNA of the CDR3: TGTGCCAGCAGCTTAGGGGGTCGGGGGGGCACAGATACGCAGTATTTT.

This chain joins TRBV7-9 and TRBJ2-1; D uncertain. CDR1 and CDR2 (germline): SEHNR, FQNEAQ (reference sequence). Trimming took 7 bases from V and 14 from J, leaving 9 bases between them. There are 9 residues in the CDR3. Written as DNA, the CDR3 is TGTGCCAGCACCAAGTCAGAGTTCTTC. Translating it yields CASTKSEFF.

This clone turned up a few times. This chain connects TRBV28 to TRBJ1-5; possibly TRBD1 for D (5 bases). Between the trimmed V and J ends, which lost 7 bases and 4 bases, there was a span of 11 bases. The length of the CDR3 is 13 residues. Germline-derived CDR1 and CDR2 are MDHEN and SYDVKM. CDR3 sequence: CASMGGANQPQHF. CDR3 DNA: TGTGCCAGCATGGGGGGTGCTAATCAGCCCCAGCATTTT. Based on the CDR3 plus reference TRBV28 and TRBJ1-5, the full variable domain is DVKVTQSSRYLVKRTGEKVFLECVQDMDHENMFWYRQDPGLGLRLIYFSYDVKMKEKGDIPEGYSVSREKKERFSLILESASTNQTSMYLCASMGGANQPQHFGDGTRLSIL.

The J gene is TRBJ2-7, the V gene TRBV2; 9 nucleotides agree with TRBD1. There are 14 residues in the CDR3. In germline, CDR1 is SNHLY, CDR2 FYNNEI. V dropped 5 bases and J dropped 7; count of bases not matched to a gene: 9. The CDR3 is CASSTRDRVSEQYF. Here the CDR3 DNA reads TGTGCCAGCAGTACCCGGGACAGGGTGTCGGAGCAGTACTTC.

The chain carries TRBV5-4 and TRBJ1-3, with D maybe TRBD1 (6 bases). Germline CDR1 reads SGHNT; CDR2 reads YYREEE (reference sequence). Deletions cut 0 bases from V and 4 bases from J, with 11 bases between. This CDR3 has 15 residues. CDR3 sequence reads: CASSLAGGLGNTIYF. DNA of the CDR3: TGTGCCAGCAGCTTGGCGGGGGGGCTCGGAAACACCATATATTTT.

The chain combines TRBV7-3 with TRBJ2-5; tentatively, D is TRBD1 or TRBD2 (5 bases each). The CDR3 consists of 13 residues. CDR1 is SGHTA, CDR2 FQGTGA, per germline. V shed 2 bases and J shed 5 bases, with 9 bases lying between them. The CDR3 DNA reads TGTGCCAGCAGCTTAGGGGGTTTGGAGACCCAGTACTTC. Translated: CASSLGGLETQYF. The whole variable domain, remainder taken from reference TRBV7-3 and TRBJ2-5, is GAGVSQTPSNKVTEKGKYVELRCDPISGHTALYWYRQSLGQGPEFLIYFQGTGAADDSGLPNDRFFAVRPEGSVSTLKIQRTERGDSAVYLCASSLGGLETQYFGPGTRLLVL.

The gene calls are TRBV5-4 and TRBJ1-2, with D possibly being TRBD1 (6 bases). Trimming left V 1 base short and J 14 bases short, with 15 bases between. CDR3 length: 12 amino acids. In germline, CDR1 is SGHNT, CDR2 YYREEE (reference sequence). This chain's CDR3 is CASSLKGGGHTF. CDR3 nucleotides: TGTGCCAGCAGCTTGAAGGGGGGTGGCCATACCTTC.

CDR3 amino acids: CASSQASAPRDNSPLHF. The CDR3, as DNA: TGCGCCAGCAGCCAAGCCTCCGCGCCCAGGGATAATTCACCCCTCCACTTT. The rearrangement uses TRBV4-1 and TRBJ1-6, with TRBD1 as a possible D gene (5 bases). Germline assignment: CDR1 MGHRA and CDR2 YSYEKL. The CDR3 is 17 residues long. Trimming stripped 1 base from V and 5 bases from J, with 15 bases between.

As DNA, the CDR3 is TGTGCCATCGGGACAGGGGAAGGAAACACCATATATTTT. Translation: CAIGTGEGNTIYF. The chain recombines TRBV10-3 with TRBJ1-3, with 10 nucleotides matching TRBD1. Trimming took 8 bases from V and 4 from J; bases not matched to a gene: 2. CDR1 ENHRY and CDR2 SYGVKD come from the germline V gene. This CDR3 contains 13 residues.

This clone was seen just once. This chain links TRBV5-1 with TRBJ2-3; D gene unclear. V shed 0 bases and J shed 2 bases, with 13 bases lying between them. This CDR3 spans 16 amino acids. Germline V gives CDR1 SGHRS, CDR2 YFSETQ. The CDR3 here is CASSLAARLNTDTQYF. As DNA, the CDR3 is TGCGCCAGCAGCTTGGCGGCGAGGTTGAACACAGATACGCAGTATTTT.

The chain has TRBV6-1 and TRBJ1-1; weak D call: TRBD1 (6 bases). Germline V gives CDR1 MNHNS, CDR2 SASEGT. V was cut by 3 bases and J by 5 bases, with 22 bases left in between. The CDR3 spans 17 residues. CDR3 nucleotides: TGTGCCAGCAGTGATGGCAGGGGAGGTCATAGAGGTACTGAAGCTTTCTTT. It yields the protein CASSDGRGGHRGTEAFF.